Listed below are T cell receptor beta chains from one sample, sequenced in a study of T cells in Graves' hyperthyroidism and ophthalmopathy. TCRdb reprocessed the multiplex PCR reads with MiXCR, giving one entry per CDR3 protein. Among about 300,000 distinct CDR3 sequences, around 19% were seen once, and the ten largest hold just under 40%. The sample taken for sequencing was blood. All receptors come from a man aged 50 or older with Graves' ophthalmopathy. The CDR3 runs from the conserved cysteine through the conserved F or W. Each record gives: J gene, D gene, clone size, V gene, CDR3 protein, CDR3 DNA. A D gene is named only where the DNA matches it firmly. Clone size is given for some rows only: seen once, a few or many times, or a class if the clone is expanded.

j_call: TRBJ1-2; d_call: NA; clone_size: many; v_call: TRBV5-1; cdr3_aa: CASSFSGTNYGYTF; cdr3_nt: TGCGCCAGCAGCTTTTCCGGGACTAACTATGGCTACACCTTC
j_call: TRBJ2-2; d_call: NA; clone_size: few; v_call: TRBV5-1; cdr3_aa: CASSPRASRTGELFF; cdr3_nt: TGCGCCAGCAGCCCCCGGGCCTCCCGTACCGGGGAGCTGTTTTTT
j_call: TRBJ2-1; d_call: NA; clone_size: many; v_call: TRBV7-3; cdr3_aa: CASSRDPNNEQFF; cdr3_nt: TGTGCCAGCAGCCGGGACCCGAACAATGAGCAGTTCTTC
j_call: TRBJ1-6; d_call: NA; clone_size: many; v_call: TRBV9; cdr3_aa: CASSVGRDNSPLHF; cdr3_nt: TGTGCCAGCAGCGTAGGACGGGATAATTCACCCCTCCACTTT
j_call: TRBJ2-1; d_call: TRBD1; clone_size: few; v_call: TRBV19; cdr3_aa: CASSGPRRDRAFGEQFF; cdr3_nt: TGTGCCAGTAGTGGACCAAGACGGGACAGGGCCTTTGGGGAGCAGTTCTTC
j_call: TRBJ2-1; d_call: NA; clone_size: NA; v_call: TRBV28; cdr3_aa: CASSWAQHEQFF; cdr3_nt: TGTGCCAGCAGTTGGGCCCAGCATGAGCAGTTCTTC
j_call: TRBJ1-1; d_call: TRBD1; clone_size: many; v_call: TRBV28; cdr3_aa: CASSRDRPYTEAFF; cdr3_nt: TGTGCCAGCAGCCGGGACAGGCCCTACACTGAAGCTTTCTTT
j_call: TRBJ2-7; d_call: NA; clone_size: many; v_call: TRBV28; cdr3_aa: CASTSEGGSYEQYF; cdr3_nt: TGTGCCAGCACCTCCGAGGGGGGCTCCTACGAGCAGTACTTC
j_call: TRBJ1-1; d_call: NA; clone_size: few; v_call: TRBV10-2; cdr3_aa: CASGRGGNTEAFF; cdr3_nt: TGCGCCAGCGGACGGGGAGGGAACACTGAAGCTTTCTTT
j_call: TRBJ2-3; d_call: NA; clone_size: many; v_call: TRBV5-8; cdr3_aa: CASSSRSTFTDTQYF; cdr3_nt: TGTGCCAGCAGCTCTAGATCCACCTTCACAGATACGCAGTATTTT
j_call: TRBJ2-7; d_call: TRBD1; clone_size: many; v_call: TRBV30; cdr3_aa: CAWSVIYRGPEQYF; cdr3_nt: TGTGCCTGGAGTGTAATTTATAGGGGGCCCGAGCAGTACTTC
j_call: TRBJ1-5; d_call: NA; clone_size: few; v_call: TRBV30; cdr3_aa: CAWSQGSNQPQHF; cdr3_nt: TGTGCCTGGAGTCAGGGGAGCAATCAGCCCCAGCATTTT
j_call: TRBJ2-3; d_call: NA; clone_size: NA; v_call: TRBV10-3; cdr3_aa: CATRPITSTDTQYF; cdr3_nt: TGTGCCACCAGACCTATCACTAGCACAGATACGCAGTATTTT
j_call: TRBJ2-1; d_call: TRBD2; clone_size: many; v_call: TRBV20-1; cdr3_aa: CSARLPSGRAHNEQFF; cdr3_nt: TGCAGTGCTAGACTTCCTAGCGGGAGGGCCCACAATGAGCAGTTCTTC
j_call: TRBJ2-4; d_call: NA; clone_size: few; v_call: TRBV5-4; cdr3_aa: CASSPGSIQYF; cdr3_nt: TGTGCCAGCAGTCCCGGGAGCATTCAGTACTTC
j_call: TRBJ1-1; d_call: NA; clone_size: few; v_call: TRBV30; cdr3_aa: CAWSAYFEGPMNTEAFF; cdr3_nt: TGTGCCTGGAGTGCTTACTTTGAAGGGCCTATGAACACTGAAGCTTTCTTT
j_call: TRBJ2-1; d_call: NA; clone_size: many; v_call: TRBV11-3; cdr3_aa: CASSPALGGEQFF; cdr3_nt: TGTGCCAGCAGCCCGGCTCTCGGGGGTGAGCAGTTCTTC
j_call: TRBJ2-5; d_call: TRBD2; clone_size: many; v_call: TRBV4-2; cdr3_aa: CASSQDLAGARETQYF; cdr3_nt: TGTGCCAGCAGCCAAGACCTAGCGGGAGCTAGGGAGACCCAGTACTTC
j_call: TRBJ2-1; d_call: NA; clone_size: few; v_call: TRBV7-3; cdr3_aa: CASSPRQTGYNEQFF; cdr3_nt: TGTGCCAGCAGCCCCCGCCAGACAGGTTACAATGAGCAGTTCTTC
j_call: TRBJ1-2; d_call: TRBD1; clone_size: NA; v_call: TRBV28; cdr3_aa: CASIHRDRVYGYTF; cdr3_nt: TGTGCCAGCATTCACCGGGACAGGGTTTATGGCTACACCTTC
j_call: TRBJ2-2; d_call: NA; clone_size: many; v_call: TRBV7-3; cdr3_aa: CASSTYQENGGELFF; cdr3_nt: TGTGCCAGCAGCACTTATCAGGAGAACGGCGGGGAGCTGTTTTTT
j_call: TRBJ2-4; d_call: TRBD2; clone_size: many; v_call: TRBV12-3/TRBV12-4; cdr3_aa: CASSRSGSAKNIQYF; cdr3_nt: TGTGCCAGCAGTCGTAGCGGGAGTGCCAAAAACATTCAGTACTTC
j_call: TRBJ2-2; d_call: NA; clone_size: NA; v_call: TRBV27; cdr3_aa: CASSPGIRGAGLFF; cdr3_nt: TGTGCCAGCAGTCCGGGGATCAGGGGCGCGGGACTGTTTTTT
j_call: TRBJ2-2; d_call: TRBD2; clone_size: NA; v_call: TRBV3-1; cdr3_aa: CASSQGAGGDTGELFF; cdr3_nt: TGTGCCAGCAGCCAAGGAGCGGGAGGAGACACCGGGGAGCTGTTTTTT
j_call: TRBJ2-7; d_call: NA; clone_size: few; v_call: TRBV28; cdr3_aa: CASSPLREQYF; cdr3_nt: TGTGCCAGCAGTCCCCTGCGGGAGCAGTACTTC
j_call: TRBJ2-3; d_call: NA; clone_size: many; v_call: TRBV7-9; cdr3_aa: CASSPTTVQITDTQYF; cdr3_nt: TGTGCCAGCAGCCCAACGACAGTTCAGATCACAGATACGCAGTATTTT
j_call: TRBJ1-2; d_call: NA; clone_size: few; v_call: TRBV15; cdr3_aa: CATSRLPPRQTRYGYTF; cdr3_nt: TGTGCCACCAGCAGACTACCCCCTCGACAGACCCGCTATGGCTACACCTTC
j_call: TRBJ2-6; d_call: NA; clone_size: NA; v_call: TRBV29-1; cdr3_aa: CSVEGGGGHAGANVLTF; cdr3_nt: TGCAGCGTTGAAGGGGGGGGGGGGCACGCTGGGGCCAACGTCCTGACTTTC
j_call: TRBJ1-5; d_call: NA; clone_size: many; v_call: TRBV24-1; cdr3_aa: CATSDLGDYSNQPQHF; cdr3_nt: TGTGCCACCAGTGATTTAGGGGATTATAGCAATCAGCCCCAGCATTTT
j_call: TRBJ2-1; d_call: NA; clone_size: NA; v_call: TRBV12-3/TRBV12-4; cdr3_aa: CASTFGGWGRGTSSNEQFF; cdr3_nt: TGTGCCAGCACCTTTGGGGGTTGGGGGCGGGGGACCTCTTCGAATGAGCAGTTCTTC
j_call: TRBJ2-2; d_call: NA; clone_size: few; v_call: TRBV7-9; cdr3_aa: CASSLSITGELFF; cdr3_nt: TGTGCCAGCAGCTTATCAATCACCGGGGAGCTGTTTTTT
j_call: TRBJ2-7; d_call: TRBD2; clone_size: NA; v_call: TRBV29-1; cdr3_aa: CSVETAGGNYEQYF; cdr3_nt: TGCAGCGTTGAAACGGCCGGGGGGAACTACGAGCAGTACTTC
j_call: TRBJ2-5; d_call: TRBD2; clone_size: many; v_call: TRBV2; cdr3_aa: CASSGGGSQETQYF; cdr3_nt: TGTGCCAGCTCGGGGGGGGGTTCCCAAGAGACCCAGTACTTC
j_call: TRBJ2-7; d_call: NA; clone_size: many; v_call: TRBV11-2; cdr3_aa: CASSLGGGALVYEQYF; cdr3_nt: TGTGCCAGCAGCTTAGGAGGGGGGGCACTGGTCTACGAGCAGTACTTC
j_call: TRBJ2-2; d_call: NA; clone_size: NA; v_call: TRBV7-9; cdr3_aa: CASSLFPEGDTGELFF; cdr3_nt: TGTGCCAGCAGCTTATTCCCGGAGGGGGACACCGGGGAGCTGTTTTTT
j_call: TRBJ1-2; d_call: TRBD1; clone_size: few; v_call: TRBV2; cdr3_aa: CASSVKTGALYGYTF; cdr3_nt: TGTGCCAGCAGTGTAAAGACAGGGGCGCTCTATGGCTACACCTTC
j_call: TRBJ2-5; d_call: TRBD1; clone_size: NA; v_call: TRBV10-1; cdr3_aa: CASSEGQGIETQYF; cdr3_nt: TGCGCCAGCAGTGAGGGACAGGGTATCGAGACCCAGTACTTC
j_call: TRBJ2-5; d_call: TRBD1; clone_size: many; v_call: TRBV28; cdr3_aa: CASSSPGTAQETQYF; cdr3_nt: TGTGCCAGCAGTTCTCCCGGGACAGCCCAAGAGACCCAGTACTTC
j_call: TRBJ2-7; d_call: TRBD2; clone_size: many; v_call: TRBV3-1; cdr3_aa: CASSQETTGGSNEQYF; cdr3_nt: TGTGCCAGCAGCCAAGAGACAACGGGAGGAAGCAACGAGCAGTACTTC
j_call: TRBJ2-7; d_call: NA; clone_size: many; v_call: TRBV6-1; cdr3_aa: CASSGAGIGYEQYF; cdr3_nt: TGTGCCAGCAGTGGTGCGGGTATAGGATACGAGCAGTACTTC
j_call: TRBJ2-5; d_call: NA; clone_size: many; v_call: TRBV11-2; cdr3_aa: CATSALDSLKETQYF; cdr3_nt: TGTGCCACCTCGGCTTTGGACAGCCTAAAAGAGACCCAGTACTTC
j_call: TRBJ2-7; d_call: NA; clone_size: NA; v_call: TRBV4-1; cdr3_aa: CASSQTGFGSYEQYF; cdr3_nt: TGCGCCAGCAGCCAAACCGGCTTCGGCTCCTACGAGCAGTACTTC
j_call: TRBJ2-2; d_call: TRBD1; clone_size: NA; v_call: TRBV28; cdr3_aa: CASSLSGQGFTGELFF; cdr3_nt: TGTGCCAGCAGTTTATCGGGACAGGGTTTCACCGGGGAGCTGTTTTTT
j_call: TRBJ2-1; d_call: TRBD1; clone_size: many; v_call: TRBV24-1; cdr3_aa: CATSDRQGASNEQFF; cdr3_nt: TGTGCCACCAGTGACCGACAGGGGGCTAGCAATGAGCAGTTCTTC
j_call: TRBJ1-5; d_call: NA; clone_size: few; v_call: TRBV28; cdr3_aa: CASSPTAINQPQHF; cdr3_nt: TGTGCCAGCAGCCCGACAGCAATCAATCAGCCCCAGCATTTT
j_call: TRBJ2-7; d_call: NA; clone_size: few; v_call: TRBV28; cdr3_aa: CASSKQGSSYEQYF; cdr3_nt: TGTGCCAGCAGTAAGCAGGGAAGTTCCTACGAGCAGTACTTC
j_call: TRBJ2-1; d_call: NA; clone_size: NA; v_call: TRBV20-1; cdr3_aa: CSARDHFGYNEQFF; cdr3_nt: TGCAGTGCTAGAGATCATTTCGGCTACAATGAGCAGTTCTTC
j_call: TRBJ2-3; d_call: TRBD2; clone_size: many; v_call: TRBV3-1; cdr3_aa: CASSQWEGEGLADTQYF; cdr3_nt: TGTGCCAGCAGCCAATGGGAGGGTGAAGGGCTCGCAGATACGCAGTATTTT
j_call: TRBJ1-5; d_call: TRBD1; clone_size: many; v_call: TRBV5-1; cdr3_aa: CASSPDGQGNQPQHF; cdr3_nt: TGCGCCAGCAGCCCGGATGGACAGGGCAATCAGCCCCAGCATTTT
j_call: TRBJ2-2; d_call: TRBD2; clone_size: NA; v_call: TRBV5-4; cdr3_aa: CASSPTSGGNTGELFF; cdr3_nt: TGTGCCAGCAGCCCAACTAGCGGGGGAAACACCGGGGAGCTGTTTTTT
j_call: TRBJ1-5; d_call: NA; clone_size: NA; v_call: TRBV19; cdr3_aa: CASSMGVTQPQHF; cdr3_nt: TGTGCCAGTAGTATGGGCGTCACTCAGCCCCAGCATTTT
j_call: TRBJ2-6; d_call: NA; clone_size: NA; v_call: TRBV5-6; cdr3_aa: CASSFFQPITVGANVLTF; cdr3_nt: TGTGCCAGCAGCTTTTTCCAACCCATCACTGTCGGGGCCAACGTCCTGACTTTC
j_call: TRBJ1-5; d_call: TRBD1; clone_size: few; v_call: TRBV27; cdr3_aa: CASRRGGLLGNQPQHF; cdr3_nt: TGTGCCAGCAGGCGAGGGGGCCTTTTGGGCAATCAGCCCCAGCATTTT
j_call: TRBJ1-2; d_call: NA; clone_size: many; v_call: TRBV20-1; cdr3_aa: CSARDGGYTF; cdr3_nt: TGCAGTGCTAGAGATGGCGGCTACACCTTC